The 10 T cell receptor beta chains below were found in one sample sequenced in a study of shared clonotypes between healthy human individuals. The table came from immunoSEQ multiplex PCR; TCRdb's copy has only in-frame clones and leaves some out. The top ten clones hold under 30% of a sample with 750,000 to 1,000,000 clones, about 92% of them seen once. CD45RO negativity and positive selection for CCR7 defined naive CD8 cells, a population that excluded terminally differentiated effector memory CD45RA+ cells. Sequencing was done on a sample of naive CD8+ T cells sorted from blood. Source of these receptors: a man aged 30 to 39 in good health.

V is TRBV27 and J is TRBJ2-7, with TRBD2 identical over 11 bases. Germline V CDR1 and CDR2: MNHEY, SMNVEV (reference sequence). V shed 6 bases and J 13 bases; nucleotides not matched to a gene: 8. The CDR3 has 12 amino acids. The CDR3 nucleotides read TGTGCCAGCAGGACTAGCGGGATCGACTTTTACTTC. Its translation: CASRTSGIDFYF.

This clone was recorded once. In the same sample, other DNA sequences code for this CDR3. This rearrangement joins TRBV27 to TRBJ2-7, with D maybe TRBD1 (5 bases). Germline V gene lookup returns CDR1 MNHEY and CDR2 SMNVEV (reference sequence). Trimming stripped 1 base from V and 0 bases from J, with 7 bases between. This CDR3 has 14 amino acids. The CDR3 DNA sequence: TGTGCCAGCAGTTTATACAGGAGCTCCTACGAGCAGTACTTC. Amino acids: CASSLYRSSYEQYF.

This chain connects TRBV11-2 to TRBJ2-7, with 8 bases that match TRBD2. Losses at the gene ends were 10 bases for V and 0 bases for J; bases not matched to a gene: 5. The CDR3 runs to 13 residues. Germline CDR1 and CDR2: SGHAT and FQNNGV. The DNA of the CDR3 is TGTGCCACCCGCGGGGGGAGCTCCTACGAGCAGTACTTC. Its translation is CATRGGSSYEQYF.

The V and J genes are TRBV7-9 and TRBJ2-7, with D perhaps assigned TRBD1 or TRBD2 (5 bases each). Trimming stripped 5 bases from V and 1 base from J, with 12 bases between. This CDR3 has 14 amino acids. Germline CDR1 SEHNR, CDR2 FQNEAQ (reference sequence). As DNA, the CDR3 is TGTGCCAGCAGCGGCCGGGGCAGTTCCTACGAGCAGTACTTC. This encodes CASSGRGSSYEQYF.

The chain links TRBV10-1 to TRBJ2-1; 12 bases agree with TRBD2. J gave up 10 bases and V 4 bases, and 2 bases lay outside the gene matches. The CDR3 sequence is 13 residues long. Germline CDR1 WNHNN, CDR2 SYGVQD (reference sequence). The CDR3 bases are TGCGCCAGCAGTGGGACTAGCGGGAAGGAGCAGTTCTTC. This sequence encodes CASSGTSGKEQFF.

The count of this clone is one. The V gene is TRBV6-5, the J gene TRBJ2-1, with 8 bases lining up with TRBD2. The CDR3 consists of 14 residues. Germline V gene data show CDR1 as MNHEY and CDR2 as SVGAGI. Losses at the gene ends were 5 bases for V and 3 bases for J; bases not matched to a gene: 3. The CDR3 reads CASSTGTSYNEQFF. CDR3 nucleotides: TGTGCCAGCAGTACGGGGACTAGCTACAATGAGCAGTTCTTC.

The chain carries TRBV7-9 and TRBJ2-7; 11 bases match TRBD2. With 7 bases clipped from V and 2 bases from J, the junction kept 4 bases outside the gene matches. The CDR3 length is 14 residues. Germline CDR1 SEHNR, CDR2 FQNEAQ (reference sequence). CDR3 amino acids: CASTISGRAYEQYF. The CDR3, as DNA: TGTGCCAGCACCATTAGCGGGAGGGCCTACGAGCAGTACTTC.

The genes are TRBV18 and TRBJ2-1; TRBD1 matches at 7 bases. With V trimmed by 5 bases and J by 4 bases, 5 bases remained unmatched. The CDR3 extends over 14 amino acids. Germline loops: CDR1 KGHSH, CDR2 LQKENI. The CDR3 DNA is TGTGCCAGCTCATCCCGGGACAGTTACAATGAGCAGTTCTTC. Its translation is CASSSRDSYNEQFF.

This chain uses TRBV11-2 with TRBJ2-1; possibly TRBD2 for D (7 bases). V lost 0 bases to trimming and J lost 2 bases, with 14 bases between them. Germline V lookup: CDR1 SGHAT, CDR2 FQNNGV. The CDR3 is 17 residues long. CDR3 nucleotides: TGTGCCAGCAGCTTAGAGGGGGGGGCTCTTCCCTACAATGAGCAGTTCTTC. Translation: CASSLEGGALPYNEQFF.

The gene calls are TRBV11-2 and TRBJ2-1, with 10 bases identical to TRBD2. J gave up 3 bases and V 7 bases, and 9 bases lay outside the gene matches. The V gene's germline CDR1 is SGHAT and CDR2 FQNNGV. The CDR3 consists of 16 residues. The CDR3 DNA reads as TGTGCCAGCAACATAGCGGGAGGATCCTACTACAATGAGCAGTTCTTC. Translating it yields CASNIAGGSYYNEQFF.